The 21 T cell receptor beta chains below all came from one sample that was sequenced in a study of CD8+CD57+ T cells in acquired aplastic anemia. Genomic DNA, serving as template, underwent TCR beta VDJ and CDR3 profiling. TCRdb ran MiXCR on the reads and lists one entry per CDR3 protein. Found here are some 120,000 distinct CDR3 sequences, 55% to 60% of them singletons; the top ten hold under 35%. CD8+CD57+ cell expansion, shown by flow cytometry, had occurred in the patients selected for sequencing. The sequencing sample was made of sorted CD4+, CD8+, or CD8+CD57+ T cells (not recorded which) from PBMCs. These receptors originate from a human donor with aplastic anemia.

In this sample, this clonotype turned up many times. The V and J genes are TRBV6-5 and TRBJ2-3, with D possibly called TRBD1 or TRBD2 (5 bases each). The CDR3 contains 15 residues. Trimming pared 6 bases from V and 4 bases from J, leaving 17 bases between. Germline V gene sequence: CDR1 MNHEY, CDR2 SVGAGI. Here the CDR3 reads CASSPGWGFADTQYF. The CDR3 region has the DNA TGTGCCAGCAGCCCGGGCTGGGGGTTCGCAGATACGCAGTATTTT.

This clonotype was seen more than once but under ten times. This rearrangement joins TRBV15 to TRBJ2-5; unclear D gene. CDR3 size: 14 residues. The V and J ends lost 1 base and 0 bases respectively, with 6 bases between them. In germline, CDR1 is LNHNV, CDR2 YYDKDF (reference sequence). In DNA form, the CDR3 reads TGTGCCACCAGCAGAGGTTCATACCAAGAGACCCAGTACTTC. Amino acid sequence: CATSRGSYQETQYF.

V and J are TRBV29-1 and TRBJ2-3, with a weak D call TRBD2 (6 bases). In germline, CDR1 is SQVTM, CDR2 ANQGSEA. The CDR3 is made up of 14 amino acids. Trimming left V 6 bases short and J 3 bases short, with 16 bases between. The DNA for the CDR3 is TGCAGCGTGGACCCGTGGGAGGTTACAGATACGCAGTATTTT. Translation: CSVDPWEVTDTQYF.

This chain links TRBV19 with TRBJ2-2, with a tentative D call TRBD2 (6 bases). V dropped 11 bases and J dropped 0 bases, with 13 bases sitting between them. CDR3 size: 14 residues. Germline values: CDR1 LNHDA, CDR2 SQIVND (reference sequence). CDR3 in amino acids: CASGGGTNTGELFF. Here the CDR3 DNA reads TGTGCCTCAGGCGGAGGGACGAACACCGGGGAGCTGTTTTTT.

This clonotype was counted at least ten times. The chain recombines TRBV11-2 with TRBJ2-5; 7 bases agree with TRBD2. The V and J ends lost 2 bases and 5 bases, in that order; junction bases with no gene match: 5. Germline V gives CDR1 SGHAT, CDR2 FQNNGV. This CDR3 comprises 14 residues. This chain's CDR3 is CASSLPAGRETQYF. The CDR3 DNA reads as TGTGCCAGCAGCTTACCAGCGGGGAGGGAGACCCAGTACTTC.

The chain carries TRBV5-4 and TRBJ2-3; 10 positions match TRBD2. The CDR3 runs to 12 residues. CDR1 and CDR2 from the germline V gene are SGHNT and YYREEE (reference sequence). With V trimmed by 2 bases and J by 11 bases, 2 bases remained unmatched. CDR3 sequence (DNA): TGTGCCAGCAGCTTTGGACTAGCGGAGCAGTATTTT. Translating it yields CASSFGLAEQYF.

The V gene is TRBV20-1, the J gene TRBJ2-7, with D perhaps given as TRBD1 or TRBD2 (5 bases each). CDR1 is DFQATT, CDR2 SNEGSKA, per germline (reference sequence). V dropped 1 base and J dropped 3 bases, with 10 bases sitting between them. This CDR3 contains 13 residues. The CDR3 DNA sequence: TGCAGTGCTAGAGGCAGGGAGTACTACGAGCAGTACTTC. Protein: CSARGREYYEQYF.

The chain links TRBV19 to TRBJ2-3; 9 nucleotides line up with TRBD1. J was trimmed by 3 bases and V by 6 bases; bases with no gene match: 10. The CDR3 has 16 amino acids. Germline V CDR1 and CDR2: LNHDA, SQIVND (reference sequence). CDR3 protein: CASRAKQGARTDTQYF. DNA for the CDR3: TGTGCCAGTAGGGCTAAACAGGGGGCGAGAACAGATACGCAGTATTTT.

The table lists this clonotype with a few counts. V is TRBV15 and J is TRBJ2-7; D is undetermined. Looked up from germline, CDR1 is LNHNV and CDR2 is YYDKDF (reference sequence). The V and J ends lost 0 bases and 12 bases respectively, with 9 bases between them. CDR3 length: 11 residues. CDR3 region: CATSRDGESYF. As DNA, the CDR3 is TGTGCCACCAGCAGAGATGGTGAATCGTACTTC. Combining the CDR3 with reference TRBV15 and TRBJ2-7 gives the whole variable domain DAMVIQNPRYQVTQFGKPVTLSCSQTLNHNVMYWYQQKSSQAPKLLFHYYDKDFNNEADTPDNFQSRRPNTSFCFLDIRSPGLGDTAMYLCATSRDGESYFGPGTRLTVT.

The chain employs TRBV19 and TRBJ2-3, with TRBD2 matching 9 bases. The CDR3 loop spans 14 amino acids. The V and J ends lost 7 bases and 2 bases, in that order; junction bases with no gene match: 4. Germline-derived CDR1 and CDR2 are LNHDA and SQIVND (reference sequence). CDR3 sequence reads: CASTERGVTDTQYF. As DNA, the CDR3 is TGTGCCAGTACGGAGCGGGGGGTCACAGATACGCAGTATTTT.

There are a few counts of this clonotype. The genes are TRBV6-1 and TRBJ2-2; 7 bases are shared with TRBD2. The CDR3 loop spans 17 amino acids. V dropped 5 bases and J dropped 0; count of bases not matched to a gene: 9. CDR1 is MNHNS, CDR2 SASEGT, per germline. CDR3 amino acids: CASSRSSGHTNTGELFF. CDR3 nucleotides: TGTGCCAGCAGTCGATCTAGCGGCCATACGAACACCGGGGAGCTGTTTTTT.

This clonotype has a handful of counts. This chain links TRBV2 with TRBJ2-5; D uncertain. The CDR3 has 13 residues. Germline-derived CDR1 and CDR2 are SNHLY and FYNNEI. Trimming pared 7 bases from V and 2 bases from J, leaving 11 bases between. The CDR3 protein is CASNGQVQETQYF. The CDR3 DNA sequence: TGTGCCAGCAATGGGCAGGTTCAAGAGACCCAGTACTTC.

This clonotype has a single count. The rearrangement links TRBV19 to TRBJ2-2, with a weak D call TRBD1 (6 bases). Trimming stripped 3 bases from V and 5 bases from J, with 10 bases between. CDR1 is LNHDA and CDR2 is SQIVND in the germline V gene (reference sequence). This CDR3 comprises 14 residues. In DNA, the CDR3 is TGTGCCAGTAGTATCCCGGGGACAACCGGGGAGCTGTTTTTT. Protein product: CASSIPGTTGELFF.

The chain combines TRBV7-9 with TRBJ1-6; D unresolved. CDR1 and CDR2 (germline): SEHNR, FQNEAQ (reference sequence). Trimming stripped 5 bases from V and 10 bases from J, with 15 bases between. The CDR3 contains 14 residues. This CDR3 is CASSQTYHNSPLHF. For the CDR3, the DNA is TGTGCCAGCAGCCAAACCTATCACAACTCACCCCTCCACTTT.

The chain carries TRBV10-3 and TRBJ2-1; 8 nucleotides align to TRBD2. V was pared by 5 bases and J by 6 bases, with 12 bases of the junction left unmatched. Germline lookup yields CDR1 ENHRY and CDR2 SYGVKD. The CDR3 has 16 residues. The CDR3 bases are TGTGCCATCAGTTCGACGGGGGGGCGATCTATCAATGAGCAGTTCTTC. Translated: CAISSTGGRSINEQFF.

The J gene is TRBJ2-7, the V gene TRBV24-1; TRBD2 aligns across 8 bases. The V segment lost 3 bases and the J segment 3 bases; nucleotides outside the gene matches: 6. CDR1 is KGHDR, CDR2 SFDVKD, per germline. The CDR3 covers 15 residues. CDR3 nucleotides: TGTGCCACCAGTGATCCAACGGGGGGGATCTACGAGCAGTACTTC. This sequence encodes CATSDPTGGIYEQYF.

The chain recombines TRBV20-1 with TRBJ1-5, with TRBD1 matching 7 bases. Germline loops: CDR1 DFQATT, CDR2 SNEGSKA (reference sequence). Losses at the gene ends were 5 bases for V and 1 base for J; bases not matched to a gene: 5. This CDR3 is built from 14 residues. CDR3 nucleotides: TGCAGTGCTTCGCCGGGACAGAGCAATCAGCCCCAGCATTTT. It translates to CSASPGQSNQPQHF.

Of note for this clonotype: Without the conserved terminal phenylalanine or tryptophan, this CDR3 likely stems from a read error. The chain links TRBV27 to TRBJ2-1; D is perhaps TRBD1 or TRBD2 (5 bases each). CDR1 is MNHEY and CDR2 is SMNVEV in the germline V gene (reference sequence). The CDR3 is 15 residues long. The V end lost 3 bases, the J end lost 4 bases, and 13 bases lay between the germline ends. The CDR3 DNA sequence: TGTGCCAGCAGTTTTCCCGGGACGTCGTACAATGAGCAGTTCCTC. This translates into CASSFPGTSYNEQFL.

The V and J genes are TRBV11-2 and TRBJ2-4; weak D call: TRBD2 (6 bases). This CDR3 has 13 residues. CDR1 SGHAT and CDR2 FQNNGV come from the germline V gene. Trimming stripped 4 bases from V and 6 bases from J, with 10 bases between. The CDR3: CASSSLGGNIQYF. CDR3 in DNA: TGTGCCAGCAGCTCGTTGGGGGGAAACATTCAGTACTTC.

V usage is TRBV25-1 and J usage is TRBJ2-7; 8 bases map to TRBD2. The CDR3 covers 15 residues. Trimming cost V 1 base and J 6 bases; bases outside gene matches: 8. Germline CDR1 and CDR2: MGHDK and SYGVNS. The chain's CDR3 is CASSESGSGSSEQYF. The DNA of the CDR3 is TGTGCCAGCAGTGAATCGGGGAGCGGGAGTAGCGAGCAGTACTTC.

Concerning this clonotype itself: One end of the junction varies from germline; a read error may be responsible. The rearrangement joins TRBV9 to TRBJ1-1; D perhaps matches TRBD1 (5 bases). This CDR3 is built from 12 residues. Per the germline V gene, CDR1 is SGDLS and CDR2 is YYNGEE. For the CDR3, the DNA is TGTGCCAGCAGCGTAGGGGGCACTGAAGCTCTCTTT. Its protein is CASSVGGTEALF.